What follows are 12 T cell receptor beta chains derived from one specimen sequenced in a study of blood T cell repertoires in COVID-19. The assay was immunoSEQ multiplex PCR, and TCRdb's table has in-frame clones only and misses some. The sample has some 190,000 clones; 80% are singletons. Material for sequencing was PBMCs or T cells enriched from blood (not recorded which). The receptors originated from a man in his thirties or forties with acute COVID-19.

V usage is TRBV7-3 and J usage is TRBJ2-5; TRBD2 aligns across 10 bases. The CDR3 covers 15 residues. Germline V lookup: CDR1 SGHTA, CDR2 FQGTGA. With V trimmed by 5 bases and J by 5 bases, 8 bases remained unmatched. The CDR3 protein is CASSPQLAGLETQYF. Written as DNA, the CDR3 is TGTGCCAGCAGCCCCCAACTAGCGGGGCTGGAGACCCAGTACTTC.

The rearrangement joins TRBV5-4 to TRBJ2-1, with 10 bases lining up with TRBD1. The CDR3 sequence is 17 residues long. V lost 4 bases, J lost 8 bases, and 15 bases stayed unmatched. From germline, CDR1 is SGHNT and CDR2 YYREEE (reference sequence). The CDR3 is CASSLDRGRGEGHEQFF. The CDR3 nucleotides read TGTGCCAGCAGCCTAGACAGGGGGCGAGGAGAGGGCCATGAGCAGTTCTTC.

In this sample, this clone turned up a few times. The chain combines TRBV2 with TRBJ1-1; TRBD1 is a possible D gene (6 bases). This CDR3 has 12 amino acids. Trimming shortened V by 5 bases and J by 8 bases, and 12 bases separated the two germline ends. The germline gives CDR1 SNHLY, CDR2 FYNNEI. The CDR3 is CASSTGMAEAFF. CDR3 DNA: TGTGCCAGCAGTACAGGGATGGCGGAAGCTTTCTTT.

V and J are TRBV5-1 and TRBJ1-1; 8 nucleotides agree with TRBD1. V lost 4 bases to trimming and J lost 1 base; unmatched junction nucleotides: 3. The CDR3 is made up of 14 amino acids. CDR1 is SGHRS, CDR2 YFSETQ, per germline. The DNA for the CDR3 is TGCGCCAGCAGCGGGACAGGCGCGAACACTGAAGCTTTCTTT. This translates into CASSGTGANTEAFF.

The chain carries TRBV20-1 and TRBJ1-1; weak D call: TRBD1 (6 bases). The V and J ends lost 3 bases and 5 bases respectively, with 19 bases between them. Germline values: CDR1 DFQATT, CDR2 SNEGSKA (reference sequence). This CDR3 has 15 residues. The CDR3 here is CSASPTGSPGTEAFF. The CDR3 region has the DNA TGCAGTGCTAGTCCAACAGGGAGCCCAGGGACTGAAGCTTTCTTT.

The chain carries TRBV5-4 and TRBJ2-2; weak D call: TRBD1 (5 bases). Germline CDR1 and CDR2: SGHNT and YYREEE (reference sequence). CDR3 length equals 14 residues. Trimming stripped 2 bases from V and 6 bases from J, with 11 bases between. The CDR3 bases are TGTGCCAGCAGCTTTGGTGTAGGGGCCGGGGAGCTGTTTTTT. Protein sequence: CASSFGVGAGELFF.

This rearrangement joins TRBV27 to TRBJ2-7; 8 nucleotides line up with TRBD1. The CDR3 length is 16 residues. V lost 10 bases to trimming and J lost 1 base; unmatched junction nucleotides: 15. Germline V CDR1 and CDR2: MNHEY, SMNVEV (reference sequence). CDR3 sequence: CATIKAGQGVSYEQYF. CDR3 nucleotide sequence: TGTGCCACCATAAAAGCTGGACAGGGAGTTTCCTACGAGCAGTACTTC.

CDR3 residues: CASSSPLSNTIYF. Written as DNA, the CDR3 is TGTGCCAGCAGTTCCCCCCTATCGAACACCATATATTTT. The genes are TRBV6-5 and TRBJ1-3; D call uncertain. V was pared by 4 bases and J by 7 bases, with 11 bases between. Germline CDR1 MNHEY, CDR2 SVGAGI. The CDR3 spans 13 residues.

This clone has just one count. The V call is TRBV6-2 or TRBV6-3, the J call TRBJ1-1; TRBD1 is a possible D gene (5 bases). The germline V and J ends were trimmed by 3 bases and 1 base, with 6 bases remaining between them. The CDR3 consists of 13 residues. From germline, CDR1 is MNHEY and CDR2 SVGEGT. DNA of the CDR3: TGTGCCAGCAGTTATCAGGGGAACACTGAAGCTTTCTTT. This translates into CASSYQGNTEAFF.

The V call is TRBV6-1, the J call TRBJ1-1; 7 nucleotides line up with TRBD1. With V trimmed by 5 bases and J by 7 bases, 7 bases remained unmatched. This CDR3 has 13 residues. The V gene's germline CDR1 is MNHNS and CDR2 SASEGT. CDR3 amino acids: CASSTGVRGEAFF. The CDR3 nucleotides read TGTGCCAGCAGTACAGGGGTGCGCGGTGAAGCTTTCTTT.

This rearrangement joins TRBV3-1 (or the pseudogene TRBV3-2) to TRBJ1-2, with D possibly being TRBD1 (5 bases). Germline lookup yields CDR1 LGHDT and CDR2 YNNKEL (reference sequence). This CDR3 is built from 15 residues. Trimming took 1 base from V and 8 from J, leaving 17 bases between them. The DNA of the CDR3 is TGTGCCAGCAGCCAAGTTGCATCACTTGGGGGGGGCTACACCTTC. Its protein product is CASSQVASLGGGYTF.

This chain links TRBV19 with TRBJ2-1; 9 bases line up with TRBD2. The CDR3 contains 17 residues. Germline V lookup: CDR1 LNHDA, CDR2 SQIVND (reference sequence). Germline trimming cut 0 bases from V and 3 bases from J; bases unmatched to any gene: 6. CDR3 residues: CASSIDSISGGYNEQFF. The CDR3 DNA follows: TGTGCCAGTAGTATAGATTCGATTAGCGGGGGCTACAATGAGCAGTTCTTC.